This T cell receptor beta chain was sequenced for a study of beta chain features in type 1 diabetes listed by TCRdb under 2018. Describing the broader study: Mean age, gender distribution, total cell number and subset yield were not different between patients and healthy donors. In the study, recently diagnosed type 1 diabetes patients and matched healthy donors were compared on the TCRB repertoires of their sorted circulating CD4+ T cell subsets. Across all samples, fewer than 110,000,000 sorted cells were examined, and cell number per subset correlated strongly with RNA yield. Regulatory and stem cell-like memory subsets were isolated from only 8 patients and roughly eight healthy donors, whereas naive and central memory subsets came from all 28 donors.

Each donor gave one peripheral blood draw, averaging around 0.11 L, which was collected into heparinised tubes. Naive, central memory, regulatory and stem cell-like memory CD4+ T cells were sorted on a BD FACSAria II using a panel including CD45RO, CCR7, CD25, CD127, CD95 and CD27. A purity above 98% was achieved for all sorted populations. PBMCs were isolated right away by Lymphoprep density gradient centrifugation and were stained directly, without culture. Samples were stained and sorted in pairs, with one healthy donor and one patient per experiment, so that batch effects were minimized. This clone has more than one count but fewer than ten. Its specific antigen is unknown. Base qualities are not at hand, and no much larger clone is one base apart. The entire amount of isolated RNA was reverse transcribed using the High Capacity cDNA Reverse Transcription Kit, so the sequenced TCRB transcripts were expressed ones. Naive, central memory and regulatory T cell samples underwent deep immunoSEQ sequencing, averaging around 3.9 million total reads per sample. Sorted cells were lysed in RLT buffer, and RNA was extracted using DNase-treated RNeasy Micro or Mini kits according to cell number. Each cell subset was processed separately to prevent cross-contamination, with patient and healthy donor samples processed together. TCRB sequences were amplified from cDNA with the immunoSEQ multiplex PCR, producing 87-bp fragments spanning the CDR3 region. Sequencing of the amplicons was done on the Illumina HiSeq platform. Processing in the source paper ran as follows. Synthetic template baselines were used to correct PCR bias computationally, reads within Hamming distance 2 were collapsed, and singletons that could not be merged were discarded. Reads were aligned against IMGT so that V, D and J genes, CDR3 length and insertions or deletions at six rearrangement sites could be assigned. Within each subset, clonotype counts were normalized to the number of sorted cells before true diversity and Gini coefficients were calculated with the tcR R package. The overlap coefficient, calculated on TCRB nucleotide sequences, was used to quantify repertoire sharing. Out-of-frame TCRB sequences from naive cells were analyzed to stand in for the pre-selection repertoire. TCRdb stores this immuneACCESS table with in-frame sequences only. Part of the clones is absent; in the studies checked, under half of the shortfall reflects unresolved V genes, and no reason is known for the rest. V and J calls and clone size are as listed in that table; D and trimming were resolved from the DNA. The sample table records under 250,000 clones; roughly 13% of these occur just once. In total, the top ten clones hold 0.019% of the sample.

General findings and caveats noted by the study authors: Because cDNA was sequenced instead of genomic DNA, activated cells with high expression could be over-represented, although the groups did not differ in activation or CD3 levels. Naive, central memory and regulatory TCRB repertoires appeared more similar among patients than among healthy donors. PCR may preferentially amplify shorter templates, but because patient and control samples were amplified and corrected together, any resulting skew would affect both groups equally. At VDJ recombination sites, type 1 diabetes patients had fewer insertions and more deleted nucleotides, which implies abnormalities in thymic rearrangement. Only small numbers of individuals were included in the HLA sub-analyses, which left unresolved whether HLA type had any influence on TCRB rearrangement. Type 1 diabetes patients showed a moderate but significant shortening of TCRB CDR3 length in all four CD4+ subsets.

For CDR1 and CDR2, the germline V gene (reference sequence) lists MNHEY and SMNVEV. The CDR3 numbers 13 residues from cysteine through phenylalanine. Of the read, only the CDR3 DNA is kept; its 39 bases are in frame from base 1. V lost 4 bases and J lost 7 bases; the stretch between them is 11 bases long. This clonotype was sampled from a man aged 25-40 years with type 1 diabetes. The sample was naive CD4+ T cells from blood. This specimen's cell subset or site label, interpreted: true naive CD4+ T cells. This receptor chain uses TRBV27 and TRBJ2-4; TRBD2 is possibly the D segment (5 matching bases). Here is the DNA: TGTGCCAGCAGTTCCGGGCGAGGGAACATTCAGTACTTC. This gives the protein CASSSGRGNIQYF.